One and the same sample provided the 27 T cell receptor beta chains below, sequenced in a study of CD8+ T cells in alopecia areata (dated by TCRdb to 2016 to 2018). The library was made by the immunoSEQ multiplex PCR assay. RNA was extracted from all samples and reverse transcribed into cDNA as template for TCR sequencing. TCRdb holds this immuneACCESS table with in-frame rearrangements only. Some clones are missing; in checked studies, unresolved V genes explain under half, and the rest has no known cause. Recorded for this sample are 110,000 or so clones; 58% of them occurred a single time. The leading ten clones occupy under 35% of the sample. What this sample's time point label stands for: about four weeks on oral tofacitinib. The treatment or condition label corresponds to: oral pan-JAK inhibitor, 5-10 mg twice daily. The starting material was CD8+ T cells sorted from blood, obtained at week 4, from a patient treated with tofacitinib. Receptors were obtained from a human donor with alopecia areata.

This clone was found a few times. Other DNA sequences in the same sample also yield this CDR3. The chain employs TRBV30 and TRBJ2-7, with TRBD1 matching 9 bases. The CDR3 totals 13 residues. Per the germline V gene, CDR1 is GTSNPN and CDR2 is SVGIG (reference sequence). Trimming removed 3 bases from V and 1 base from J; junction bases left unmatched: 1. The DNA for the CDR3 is TGTGCCTGGAGAGGGACAGGGTCCTACGAGCAGTACTTC. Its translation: CAWRGTGSYEQYF. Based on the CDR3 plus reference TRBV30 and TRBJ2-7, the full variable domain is SQTIHQWPATLVQPVGSPLSLECTVEGTSNPNLYWYRQAAGRGLQLLFYSVGIGQISSEVPQNLSASRPQDRQFILSSKKLLLSDSGFYLCAWRGTGSYEQYFGPGTRLTVT.

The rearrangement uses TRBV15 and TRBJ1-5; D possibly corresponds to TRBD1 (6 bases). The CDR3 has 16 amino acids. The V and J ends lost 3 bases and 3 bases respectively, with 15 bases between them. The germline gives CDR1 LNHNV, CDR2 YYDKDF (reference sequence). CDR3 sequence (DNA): TGTGCCACCAGCAGGAGACGACAGGACCCCAATCAGCCCCAGCATTTT. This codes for CATSRRRQDPNQPQHF.

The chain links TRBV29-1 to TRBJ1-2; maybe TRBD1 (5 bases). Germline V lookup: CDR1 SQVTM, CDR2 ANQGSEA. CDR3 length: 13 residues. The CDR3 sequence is CSLGLTECPGYTF. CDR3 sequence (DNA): TGCAGTTTGGGGCTGACAGAATGCCCTGGCTACACCTTC. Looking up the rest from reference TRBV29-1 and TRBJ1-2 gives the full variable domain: SAVISQKPSRDICQRGTSLTIQCQVDSQVTMMFWYRQQPGQSLTLIATANQGSEATYESGFVIDKFPISRPNLTFSTLTVSNMSPEDSSIYLCSLGLTECPGYTFGSGTRLTVV.

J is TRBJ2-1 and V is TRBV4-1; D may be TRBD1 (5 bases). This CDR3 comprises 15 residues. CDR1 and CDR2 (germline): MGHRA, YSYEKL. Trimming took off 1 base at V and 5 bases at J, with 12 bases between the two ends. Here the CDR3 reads CASSQGGYENNEQFF. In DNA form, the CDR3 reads TGCGCCAGCAGCCAAGGGGGCTACGAGAACAATGAGCAGTTCTTC.

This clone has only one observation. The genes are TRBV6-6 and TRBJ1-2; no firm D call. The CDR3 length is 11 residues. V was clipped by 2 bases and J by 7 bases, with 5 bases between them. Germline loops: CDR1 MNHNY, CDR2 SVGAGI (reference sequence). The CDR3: CASSYPTGYTF. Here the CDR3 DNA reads TGTGCCAGCAGTTACCCCACTGGCTACACCTTC.

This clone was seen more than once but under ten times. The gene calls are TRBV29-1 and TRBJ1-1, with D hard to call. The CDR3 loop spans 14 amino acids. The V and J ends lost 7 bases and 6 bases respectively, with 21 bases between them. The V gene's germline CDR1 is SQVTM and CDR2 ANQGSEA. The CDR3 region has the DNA TGCAGCGCCTCCCGGTTAGACCCACCTTCTGAAGCTTTCTTT. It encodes CSASRLDPPSEAFF.

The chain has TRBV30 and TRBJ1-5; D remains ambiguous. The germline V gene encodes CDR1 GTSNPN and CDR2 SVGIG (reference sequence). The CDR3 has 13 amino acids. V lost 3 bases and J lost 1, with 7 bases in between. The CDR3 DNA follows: TGTGCCTGGAGCCTAGAGAGCAATCAGCCCCAGCATTTT. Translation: CAWSLESNQPQHF. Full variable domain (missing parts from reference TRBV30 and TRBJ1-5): SQTIHQWPATLVQPVGSPLSLECTVEGTSNPNLYWYRQAAGRGLQLLFYSVGIGQISSEVPQNLSASRPQDRQFILSSKKLLLSDSGFYLCAWSLESNQPQHFGDGTRLSIL.

CDR3 sequence: CSVVPTGGVGSGEQYF. The CDR3 coding sequence is TGCAGCGTTGTCCCAACAGGGGGCGTAGGGTCGGGCGAGCAGTACTTC. V usage is TRBV29-1 and J usage is TRBJ2-7; the match to TRBD1 covers 9 bases. The CDR3 totals 16 residues. J was trimmed by 6 bases and V by 4 bases; bases with no gene match: 16. CDR1 is SQVTM, CDR2 ANQGSEA, per germline.

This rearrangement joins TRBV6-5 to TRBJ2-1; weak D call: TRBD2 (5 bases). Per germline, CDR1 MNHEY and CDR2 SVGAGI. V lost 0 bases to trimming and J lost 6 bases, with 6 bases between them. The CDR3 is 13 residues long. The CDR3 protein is CASSYSGLNEQFF. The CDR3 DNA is TGTGCCAGCAGTTACTCTGGACTCAATGAGCAGTTCTTC.

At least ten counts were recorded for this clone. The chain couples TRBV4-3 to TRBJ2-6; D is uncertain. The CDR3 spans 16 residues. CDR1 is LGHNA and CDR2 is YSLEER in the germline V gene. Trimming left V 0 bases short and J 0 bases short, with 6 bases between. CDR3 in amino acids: CASSQEITSGANVLTF. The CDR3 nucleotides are TGCGCCAGCAGCCAAGAGATCACCTCTGGGGCCAACGTCCTGACTTTC.

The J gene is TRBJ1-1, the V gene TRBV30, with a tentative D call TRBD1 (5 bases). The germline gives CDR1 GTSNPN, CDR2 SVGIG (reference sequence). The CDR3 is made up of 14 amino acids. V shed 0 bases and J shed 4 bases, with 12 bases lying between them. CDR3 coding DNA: TGTGCCTGGAGTGTTCCCGGGGGAAGCACTGAAGCTTTCTTT. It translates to CAWSVPGGSTEAFF.

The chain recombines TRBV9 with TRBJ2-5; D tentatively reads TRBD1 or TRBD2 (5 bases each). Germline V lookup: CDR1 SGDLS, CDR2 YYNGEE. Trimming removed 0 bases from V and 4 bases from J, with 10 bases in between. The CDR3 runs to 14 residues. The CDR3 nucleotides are TGTGCCAGCAGCGTAGTAGGGGCGGGAGAGACCCAGTACTTC. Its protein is CASSVVGAGETQYF.

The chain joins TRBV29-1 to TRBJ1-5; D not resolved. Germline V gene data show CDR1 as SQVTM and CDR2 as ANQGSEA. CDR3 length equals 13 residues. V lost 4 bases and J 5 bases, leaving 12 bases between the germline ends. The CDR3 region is CSVAAGEDQPQHF. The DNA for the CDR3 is TGCAGCGTTGCGGCCGGTGAGGATCAGCCCCAGCATTTT. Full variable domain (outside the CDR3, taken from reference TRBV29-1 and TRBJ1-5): SAVISQKPSRDICQRGTSLTIQCQVDSQVTMMFWYRQQPGQSLTLIATANQGSEATYESGFVIDKFPISRPNLTFSTLTVSNMSPEDSSIYLCSVAAGEDQPQHFGDGTRLSIL.

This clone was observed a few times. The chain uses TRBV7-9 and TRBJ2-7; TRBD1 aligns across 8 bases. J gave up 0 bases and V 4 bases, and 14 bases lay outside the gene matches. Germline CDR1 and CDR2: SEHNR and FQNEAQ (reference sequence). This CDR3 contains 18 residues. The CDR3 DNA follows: TGTGCCAGCAGCTATCCGGCGACAGGGGCCCTCCTCTCCTACGAGCAGTACTTC. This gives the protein CASSYPATGALLSYEQYF.

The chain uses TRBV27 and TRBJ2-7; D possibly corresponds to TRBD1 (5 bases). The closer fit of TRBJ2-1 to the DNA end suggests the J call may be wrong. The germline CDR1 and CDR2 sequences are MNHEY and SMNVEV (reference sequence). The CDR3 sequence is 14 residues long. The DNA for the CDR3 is TGTGCCAGCAGTTTGAAGGGGCTATACAATGAGCAGTTCTTC. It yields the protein CASSLKGLYNEQFF.

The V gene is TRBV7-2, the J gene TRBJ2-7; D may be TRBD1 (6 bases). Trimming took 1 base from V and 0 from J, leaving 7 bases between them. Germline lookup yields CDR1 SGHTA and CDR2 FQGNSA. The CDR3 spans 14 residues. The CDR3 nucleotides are TGTGCCAGCAGCTTAGAGGGGGACTCCTACGAGCAGTACTTC. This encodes CASSLEGDSYEQYF. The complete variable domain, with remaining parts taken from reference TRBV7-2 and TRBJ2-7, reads GAGVSQSPSNKVTEKGKDVELRCDPISGHTALYWYRQSLGQGLEFLIYFQGNSAPDKSGLPSDRFSAERTGGSVSTLTIQRTQQEDSAVYLCASSLEGDSYEQYFGPGTRLTVT.

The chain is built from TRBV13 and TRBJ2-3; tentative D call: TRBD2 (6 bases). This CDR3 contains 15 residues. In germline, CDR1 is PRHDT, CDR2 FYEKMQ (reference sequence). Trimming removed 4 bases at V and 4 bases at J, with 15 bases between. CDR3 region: CASSSTSFPADTQYF. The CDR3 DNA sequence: TGTGCCAGCAGCTCTACTAGCTTCCCGGCAGATACGCAGTATTTT. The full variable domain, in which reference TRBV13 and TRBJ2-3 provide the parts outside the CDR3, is AAGVIQSPRHLIKEKRETATLKCYPIPRHDTVYWYQQGPGQDPQFLISFYEKMQSDKGSIPDRFSAQQFSDYHSELNMSSLELGDSALYFCASSSTSFPADTQYFGPGTRLTVL.

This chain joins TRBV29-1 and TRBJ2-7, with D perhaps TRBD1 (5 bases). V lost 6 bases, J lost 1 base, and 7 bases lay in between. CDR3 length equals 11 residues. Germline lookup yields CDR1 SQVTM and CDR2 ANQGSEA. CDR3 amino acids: CSVQESYEQYF. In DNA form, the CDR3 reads TGCAGCGTACAGGAATCCTACGAGCAGTACTTC.

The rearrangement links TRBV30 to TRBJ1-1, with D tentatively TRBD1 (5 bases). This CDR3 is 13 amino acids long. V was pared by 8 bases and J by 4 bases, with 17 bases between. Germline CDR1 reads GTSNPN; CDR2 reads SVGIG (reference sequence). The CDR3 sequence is CAQGPTGTTEAFF. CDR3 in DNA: TGTGCCCAAGGGCCCACGGGGACCACTGAAGCTTTCTTT.

CDR3 in amino acids: CSVESRRRTDTQYF. The CDR3 nucleotides are TGCAGCGTTGAAAGTAGACGGCGCACAGATACGCAGTATTTT. The V call is TRBV29-1, the J call TRBJ2-3; D is unresolved. Germline CDR1 SQVTM, CDR2 ANQGSEA. Trimming removed 2 bases from V and 1 base from J, with 10 bases in between. The CDR3 spans 14 residues.

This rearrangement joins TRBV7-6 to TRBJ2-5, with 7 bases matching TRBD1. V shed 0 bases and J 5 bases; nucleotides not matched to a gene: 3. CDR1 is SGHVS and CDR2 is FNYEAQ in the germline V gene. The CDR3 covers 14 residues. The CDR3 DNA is TGTGCCAGCAGCTTAGCGACAGGGATTGAGACCCAGTACTTC. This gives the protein CASSLATGIETQYF.

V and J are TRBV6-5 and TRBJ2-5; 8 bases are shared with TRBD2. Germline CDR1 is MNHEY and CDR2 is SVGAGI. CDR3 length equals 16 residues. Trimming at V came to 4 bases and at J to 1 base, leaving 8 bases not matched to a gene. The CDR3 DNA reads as TGTGCCAGCAGTTCGCGACTAGCGCCAGCCCAAGAGACCCAGTACTTC. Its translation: CASSSRLAPAQETQYF.

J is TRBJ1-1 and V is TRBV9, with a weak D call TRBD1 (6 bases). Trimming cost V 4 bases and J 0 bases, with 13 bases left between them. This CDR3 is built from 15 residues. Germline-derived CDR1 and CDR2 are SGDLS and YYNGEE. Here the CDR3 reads CASSFWGGMNTEAFF. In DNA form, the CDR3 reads TGTGCCAGCAGCTTTTGGGGGGGCATGAACACTGAAGCTTTCTTT.

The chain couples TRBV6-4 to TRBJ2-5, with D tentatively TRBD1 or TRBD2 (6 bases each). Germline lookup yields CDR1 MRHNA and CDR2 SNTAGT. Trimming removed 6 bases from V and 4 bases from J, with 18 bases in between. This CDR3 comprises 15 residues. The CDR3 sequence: CASSHSARGGETQYF. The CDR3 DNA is TGTGCCAGCAGCCACAGCGCCAGGGGAGGAGAGACCCAGTACTTC.

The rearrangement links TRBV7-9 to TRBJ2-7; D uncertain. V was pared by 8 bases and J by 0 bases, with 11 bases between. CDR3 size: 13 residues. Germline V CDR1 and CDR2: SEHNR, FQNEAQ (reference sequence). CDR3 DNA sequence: TGTGCCAGCCTGGCGTTGGGCTCCTACGAGCAGTACTTC. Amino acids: CASLALGSYEQYF.

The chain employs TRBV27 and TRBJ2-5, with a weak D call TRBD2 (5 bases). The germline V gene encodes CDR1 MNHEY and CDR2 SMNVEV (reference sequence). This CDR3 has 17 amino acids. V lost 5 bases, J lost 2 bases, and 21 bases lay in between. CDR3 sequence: CASSPLSPDGEQETQYF. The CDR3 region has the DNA TGTGCCAGCAGTCCCTTGAGTCCGGACGGGGAACAAGAGACCCAGTACTTC.

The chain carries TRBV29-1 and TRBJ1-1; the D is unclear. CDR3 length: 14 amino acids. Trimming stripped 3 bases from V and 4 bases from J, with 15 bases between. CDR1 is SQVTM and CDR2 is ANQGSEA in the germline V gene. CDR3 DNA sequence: TGCAGCGTTGACCCTGGACTGGGTATCACTGAAGCTTTCTTT. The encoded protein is CSVDPGLGITEAFF.